One and the same sample provided the 27 T cell receptor beta chains below, sequenced in a study of T cell changes during pregnancy in multiple sclerosis (dated by TCRdb to about 2019). Library method: the immunoSEQ multiplex PCR assay. Held by TCRdb, this immuneACCESS table contains in-frame sequences only and omits some clones. Under half of the omission traces to an unresolved V gene where checked; the cause of the rest is unknown. The sample table records 35,000 or so clones; 90% to 95% of these occur just once. The ten largest account for 0.41% of the sample. Specimen: CD4+ T cells from peripheral blood mononuclear cells, collected in the first trimester of pregnancy. These TCRs come from a female donor with multiple sclerosis, enrolled in a pregnancy study.

The chain couples TRBV5-1 to TRBJ2-7; the match to TRBD1 covers 9 bases. This CDR3 region has 16 residues. Looked up from germline, CDR1 is SGHRS and CDR2 is YFSETQ. J gave up 2 bases and V 3 bases, and 9 bases lay outside the gene matches. Here the CDR3 DNA reads TGCGCCAGCAGCTCGACAGGGGGGAAACCCCCCTACGAGCAGTACTTC. Translating it yields CASSSTGGKPPYEQYF.

The gene calls are TRBV9 and TRBJ2-1, with D perhaps matching TRBD2 (5 bases). The CDR3 has 16 residues. Trimming took 3 bases from V and 3 from J, leaving 16 bases between them. The germline V gene encodes CDR1 SGDLS and CDR2 YYNGEE. For the CDR3, the DNA is TGTGCCAGCAGCGCCTTACCCGGGAAAGGCTACAATGAGCAGTTCTTC. Protein sequence: CASSALPGKGYNEQFF.

This clone was detected only once. Written as DNA, the CDR3 is TGTGCCAGCTCACCTGGGACAGAAGGGACCCAGTACTTC. This gives the protein CASSPGTEGTQYF. This sequence joins TRBV18 and TRBJ2-5; 7 nucleotides match TRBD1. V trimming: 3 bases; J trimming: 7 bases; junction bases outside the gene matches: 5. CDR1 KGHSH and CDR2 LQKENI come from the germline V gene. The CDR3 is 13 amino acids. Full variable domain (remainder filled in from reference TRBV18 and TRBJ2-5): NAGVMQNPRHLVRRRGQEARLRCSPMKGHSHVYWYRQLPEEGLKFMVYLQKENIIDESGMPKERFSAEFPKEGPSILRIQQVVRGDSAAYFCASSPGTEGTQYFGPGTRLLVL.

V gene TRBV6-1 combines with J gene TRBJ1-4; 7 bases line up with TRBD1. V gave up 1 base and J gave up 4 bases; unmatched junction bases: 3. Germline assignment: CDR1 MNHNS and CDR2 SASEGT. CDR3 length: 15 amino acids. The CDR3 sequence is CASSEGGQVNEKLFF. CDR3 coding DNA: TGTGCCAGCAGTGAAGGAGGACAGGTTAATGAAAAACTGTTTTTT.

The chain has TRBV7-6 and TRBJ2-1; 15 nucleotides agree with TRBD2. In germline, CDR1 is SGHVS, CDR2 FNYEAQ. This CDR3 is built from 18 residues. With 5 bases clipped from V and 0 bases from J, the junction kept 5 bases outside the gene matches. CDR3 sequence: CASSGWTSGGVSYNEQFF. Written as DNA, the CDR3 is TGTGCCAGCAGCGGGTGGACTAGCGGGGGGGTCTCCTACAATGAGCAGTTCTTC. Supplemented by reference TRBV7-6 and TRBJ2-1, the full variable domain reads GAGVSQSPRYKVTKRGQDVALRCDPISGHVSLYWYRQALGQGPEFLTYFNYEAQQDKSGLPNDRFSAERPEGSISTLTIQRTEQRDSAMYRCASSGWTSGGVSYNEQFFGPGTRLTVL.

The rearrangement joins TRBV6-5 to TRBJ2-7, with a tentative D call TRBD2 (6 bases). The V end lost 6 bases, the J end lost 6 bases, and 15 bases lay between the germline ends. CDR1 is MNHEY and CDR2 is SVGAGI in the germline V gene. The CDR3 is 13 amino acids. CDR3 amino acids: CASRLTLGGEQYF. The CDR3 region has the DNA TGTGCCAGCAGACTAACCTTGGGAGGCGAGCAGTACTTC.

This chain uses TRBV5-1 with TRBJ2-7; TRBD2 agrees at 9 bases. V trimming: 5 bases; J trimming: 4 bases; junction bases outside the gene matches: 4. CDR3 length equals 13 residues. Germline V CDR1 and CDR2: SGHRS, YFSETQ. CDR3 loop: CASRASGTYEQYF. CDR3 nucleotides: TGCGCCAGCAGAGCTAGCGGGACGTACGAGCAGTACTTC.

The chain is built from TRBV28 and TRBJ2-1; tentative D call: TRBD2 (5 bases). Trimming took off 4 bases at V and 8 bases at J, with 12 bases between the two ends. This CDR3 region has 13 residues. In germline, CDR1 is MDHEN, CDR2 SYDVKM. CDR3 nucleotide sequence: TGTGCCAGCAGTTCCCCCCCCGGGGATGAGCAGTTCTTC. Translation gives CASSSPPGDEQFF.

The chain combines TRBV29-1 with TRBJ1-1; weak D call: TRBD1 (5 bases). With 1 base removed from V and 5 bases from J, the gap between germline ends came to 17 bases. This CDR3 region has 15 residues. CDR1 is SQVTM and CDR2 is ANQGSEA in the germline V gene. The CDR3 loop is CSVEGPGGGGTEAFF. DNA for the CDR3: TGCAGCGTTGAAGGCCCCGGGGGGGGAGGGACTGAAGCTTTCTTT.

The rearrangement joins TRBV11-3 to TRBJ2-3; 8 bases line up with TRBD1. The CDR3 covers 14 residues. J gave up 4 bases and V 5 bases, and 5 bases lay outside the gene matches. Germline V lookup: CDR1 SGHNT, CDR2 YENEEA. CDR3 amino acids: CASSPRTGPDTQYF. CDR3 bases: TGTGCCAGCAGCCCCCGGACAGGGCCAGATACGCAGTATTTT.

The rearrangement uses TRBV5-1 and TRBJ2-7; no definite D call. Looked up from germline, CDR1 is SGHRS and CDR2 is YFSETQ. The V end lost 2 bases, the J end lost 0 bases, and 9 bases lay between the germline ends. The CDR3 is made up of 14 amino acids. This CDR3 reads CASSFGGNSYEQYF. In DNA, the CDR3 is TGCGCCAGCAGCTTCGGCGGCAACTCCTACGAGCAGTACTTC.

This sequence joins TRBV5-8 and TRBJ1-1; a possible D gene is TRBD1 (6 bases). Trimming removed 2 bases from V and 6 bases from J, with 14 bases in between. This CDR3 region has 14 residues. CDR1 and CDR2 from the germline V gene are SGHTS and YDEGEE. The DNA of the CDR3 is TGTGCCAGCAGCTTATGGGCAGGGGAGCCTGAAGCTTTCTTT. Translation gives CASSLWAGEPEAFF.

The rearrangement joins TRBV7-6 to TRBJ2-7, with a possible D match to TRBD1 (6 bases). CDR1 is SGHVS and CDR2 is FNYEAQ in the germline V gene. Trimming left V 5 bases short and J 4 bases short, with 21 bases between. This CDR3 is 16 amino acids long. The CDR3: CASSPRQVRGSYEQYF. The CDR3 nucleotides read TGTGCCAGCAGCCCCAGACAGGTTCGAGGAAGTTACGAGCAGTACTTC.

The rearrangement links TRBV19 to TRBJ1-2, with 11 positions matching TRBD1. This CDR3 has 14 residues. Trimming cost V 3 bases and J 4 bases; bases outside gene matches: 1. Per germline, CDR1 LNHDA and CDR2 SQIVND (reference sequence). CDR3 protein: CASSIGTGGYGYTF. The CDR3 DNA reads as TGTGCCAGTAGTATCGGGACAGGGGGCTATGGCTACACCTTC.

The V and J genes are TRBV9 and TRBJ2-1; 7 bases are a match to TRBD1. V shed 3 bases, J shed 4 bases, and the junction held 10 bases outside the gene matches. Germline CDR1 reads SGDLS; CDR2 reads YYNGEE. The CDR3 runs to 16 residues. The CDR3 region is CASSAPIDRAYNEQFF. The CDR3 DNA follows: TGTGCCAGCAGCGCGCCGATTGACAGGGCGTACAATGAGCAGTTCTTC.

The chain uses TRBV6-5 and TRBJ1-2; 8 positions match TRBD1. The ends lost 5 bases at V and 5 bases at J; junction bases unmatched: 10. The CDR3 sequence is 15 residues long. Germline V CDR1 and CDR2: MNHEY, SVGAGI. DNA of the CDR3: TGTGCCAGCAGTCCACAGGGGGGAGCGGATTATGGCTACACCTTC. Translating gives CASSPQGGADYGYTF.

This chain links TRBV29-1 with TRBJ2-7; no firm D call. The V end was cut by 5 bases, the J end by 2 bases, with 10 bases between. Germline V gives CDR1 SQVTM, CDR2 ANQGSEA. This CDR3 region has 12 residues. CDR3 loop: CSVTVPPYEQYF. CDR3 sequence (DNA): TGCAGCGTTACGGTACCGCCCTACGAGCAGTACTTC.

This clone was counted once. The chain uses TRBV7-9 and TRBJ2-2, with TRBD2 matching over 8 bases. CDR1 SEHNR and CDR2 FQNEAQ come from the germline V gene (reference sequence). The CDR3 consists of 15 residues. Losses at the gene ends were 5 bases for V and 6 bases for J; bases not matched to a gene: 8. The CDR3 sequence is CASSLRGLDPGELFF. The CDR3 nucleotides read TGTGCCAGCAGCCTCCGGGGACTAGACCCCGGGGAGCTGTTTTTT.

The rearrangement links TRBV15 to TRBJ2-7; a weak D match, TRBD2 (5 bases). The CDR3 totals 16 residues. Germline CDR1 is LNHNV and CDR2 is YYDKDF (reference sequence). Trimming removed 0 bases at V and 5 bases at J, with 17 bases between. The CDR3 bases are TGTGCCACCAGCAGAGATCTCGCCCCCGGCGGGCACGAGCAGTACTTC. It translates to CATSRDLAPGGHEQYF.

This clone was seen a single time. The chain employs TRBV10-3 and TRBJ1-3, with unresolved D. This CDR3 has 15 residues. V lost 3 bases to trimming and J lost 0 bases, with 9 bases between them. CDR1 ENHRY and CDR2 SYGVKD come from the germline V gene. The CDR3 DNA follows: TGTGCCATCAGTGAAGATCCGAGCTCTGGAAACACCATATATTTT. Translating it yields CAISEDPSSGNTIYF.

CDR3 in amino acids: CASSLTGTGYHQPQHF. DNA for the CDR3: TGTGCCAGCAGCTTAACGGGGACAGGGTACCATCAGCCCCAGCATTTT. This chain uses TRBV5-6 with TRBJ1-5; 9 bases fit TRBD1. The V and J ends lost 2 bases and 5 bases, in that order; junction bases with no gene match: 8. The CDR3 spans 16 residues. Germline-derived CDR1 and CDR2 are SGHDT and YYEEEE.

The CDR3: CASSVGPSLGLSSYNEQFF. The CDR3 DNA reads TGTGCCAGCAGCGTAGGTCCCTCACTAGGGTTGAGCTCCTACAATGAGCAGTTCTTC. The chain uses TRBV9 and TRBJ2-1; D may be TRBD2 (5 bases). There are 19 residues in the CDR3. The germline gives CDR1 SGDLS, CDR2 YYNGEE. The V and J ends lost 0 bases and 0 bases respectively, with 19 bases between them.

V usage is TRBV6-5 and J usage is TRBJ2-7; D possibly corresponds to TRBD1 (6 bases). Trimming left V 0 bases short and J 3 bases short, with 9 bases between. The V gene's germline CDR1 is MNHEY and CDR2 SVGAGI. This CDR3 has 14 amino acids. The CDR3 nucleotides are TGTGCCAGCAGTTACTCGGGGGCCGTCTACGAGCAGTACTTC. This codes for CASSYSGAVYEQYF.

The table lists this clone with a count of one. The chain combines TRBV7-9 with TRBJ1-4; TRBD1 aligns across 10 bases. Trimming removed 5 bases from V and 13 bases from J; junction bases left unmatched: 10. CDR3 length: 14 amino acids. The germline gives CDR1 SEHNR, CDR2 FQNEAQ (reference sequence). The CDR3 region has the DNA TGTGCCAGCAGCCGGGACAGGGGATTCTCGGGACTGTTTTTT. This codes for CASSRDRGFSGLFF.

The chain carries TRBV19 and TRBJ1-2; 8 nucleotides match TRBD1. The CDR3 sequence is 13 residues long. Germline V gene data show CDR1 as LNHDA and CDR2 as SQIVND (reference sequence). V lost 5 bases, J lost 8 bases, and 7 bases stayed unmatched. CDR3 coding DNA: TGTGCCAGTAGTCGACAGGGGTCGGGAGGCTACACCTTC. This translates into CASSRQGSGGYTF.

The chain joins TRBV30 to TRBJ2-4; D possibly corresponds to TRBD1 (6 bases). Per germline, CDR1 GTSNPN and CDR2 SVGIG (reference sequence). CDR3 size: 13 residues. V lost 0 bases and J 6 bases, leaving 9 bases between the germline ends. CDR3 DNA: TGTGCCTGGAGTGTGGCAGGGGCAAACATTCAGTACTTC. Protein sequence: CAWSVAGANIQYF.

This chain connects TRBV2 to TRBJ2-3, with 8 bases that match TRBD1. J was trimmed by 5 bases and V by 7 bases; bases with no gene match: 5. This CDR3 region has 13 residues. Germline V gene sequence: CDR1 SNHLY, CDR2 FYNNEI. The CDR3 DNA reads as TGTGCCAGCATGGACAGGGCGAGAGATACGCAGTATTTT. It yields the protein CASMDRARDTQYF.